Listed below are T cell receptor beta chains from one sample, sequenced in a study of blood T cell repertoires in COVID-19. Sequencing was performed with immunoSEQ multiplex PCR; in TCRdb, only in-frame clones are kept and a portion is missing. The table has about 330,000 clones, over 75% seen once. Material: peripheral blood. The receptors originated from a woman aged 45-59 years with active or convalescent COVID-19. Each CDR3 is given with its conserved first and last residue. D genes are given only for firm matches. Not every row has a clone size; where given, it reads once, few, many or a size class.

>TRBV5-8|-|TRBJ1-5|-
TGTGCCAGCAGCTTGCCCAAAAAGTTGGCGGGCAATCAGCCCCAGCATTTT
CASSLPKKLAGNQPQHF
>TRBV6-5|TRBD2|TRBJ2-1|-
TGTGCCAGCAGTATTAGCGGGGATAATGAGCAGTTCTTC
CASSISGDNEQFF
>TRBV18|-|TRBJ2-7|-
TGTGCCAGCTCACCTGACACCTACTACGAGCAGTACTTC
CASSPDTYYEQYF
>TRBV12-5|TRBD1|TRBJ1-2|-
TGTGCTAGTGGTTCCCCCCCCGGGACAGGGGTCCGAGGCTATGGCTACACCTTC
CASGSPPGTGVRGYGYTF
>TRBV30|-|TRBJ2-3|-
TGTGCCTGGAGTGTACAGGCAGATACGCAGTATTTT
CAWSVQADTQYF
>TRBV4-3|-|TRBJ2-1|-
TGCGCCAGCAGCCAATTAGCGGTCTCCTACAATGAGCAGTTCTTC
CASSQLAVSYNEQFF
>TRBV28|-|TRBJ1-2|-
TGTGCCAGCAGTTTACGGGAAGCTCGTGGCTACACCTTC
CASSLREARGYTF
>TRBV18|-|TRBJ2-7|once
TGTGCCAGCTCCCTAACCTTGGACACCTACGAGCAGTACTTC
CASSLTLDTYEQYF
>TRBV3-1/TRBV3-2|TRBD1|TRBJ2-1|-
TGTGCCAGCAGCCAAGGAAGTCGGGACAGGGACAATGAGCAGTTCTTC
CASSQGSRDRDNEQFF
>TRBV7-3|TRBD2|TRBJ2-1|-
TGTGCCAGCAGCTTAATTAGCGGGGGGATTCTCCCCAATGAGCAGTTCTTC
CASSLISGGILPNEQFF
>TRBV15|-|TRBJ1-3|-
TGTGCCACCAGCAGAGATTTGACATATGGAAACGACATATATTTT
CATSRDLTYGNDIYF
>TRBV6-5|TRBD1|TRBJ2-7|-
TGTGCCAGCAGGGGACAGGGGCGCTACGAGCAGTACTTC
CASRGQGRYEQYF
>TRBV7-3|-|TRBJ2-5|-
TGTGCCAGCAGCCCGGGGTCGGGGTTTCAAGAGACCCAGTACTTC
CASSPGSGFQETQYF
>TRBV13|-|TRBJ1-3|-
TGTGCCAGCAAGCTACAGGGCCTTGGAAACACCATATATTTT
CASKLQGLGNTIYF
>TRBV18|-|TRBJ1-2|-
TGTGCCAGCTCACCACCGGGAAGGCCAGGGGGCTACACCTTC
CASSPPGRPGGYTF
>TRBV13|TRBD1|TRBJ2-5|-
TGTGCCAGCAGCTTAGGGACAGGGGGCGCGGAGACCCAGTACTTC
CASSLGTGGAETQYF
>TRBV10-3|-|TRBJ1-5|-
TGTGCCATCAGTGAGCCCGGTCAGCCCCAGCATTTT
CAISEPGQPQHF
>TRBV24-1|TRBD2|TRBJ2-1|-
TGTGCCACCAGTGAGGCCACTAGCGGGAGTCGAGATGAGCAGTTCTTC
CATSEATSGSRDEQFF
>TRBV27|-|TRBJ2-7|-
TGTGCCAGCAGTTTATCGTCCGATTTGAGCTCCTACGAGCAGTACTTC
CASSLSSDLSSYEQYF
>TRBV11-1|-|TRBJ2-2|-
TGTGCCAGCAGCTTTAGTCTCCTGAACACCGGGGAGCTGTTTTTT
CASSFSLLNTGELFF
>TRBV6-2/TRBV6-3|TRBD1|TRBJ1-1|-
TGTGCCAGCAGCCTACAGGGGATTGGATTGGAAGCTTTCTTT
CASSLQGIGLEAFF
>TRBV19|-|TRBJ1-5|-
TGTGCCAGTAGCCCCACAGGGAACAATCAGCCCCAGCATTTT
CASSPTGNNQPQHF
>TRBV18|-|TRBJ1-2|-
TGTGCCAGCTCACCACCGTCGCAGGGGAAGTATGGCTACACCTTC
CASSPPSQGKYGYTF
>TRBV2|TRBD1|TRBJ2-7|-
TGTGCCAGCAGTGTGGAGACAGGGCTTTTCTACGAGCAGTACTTC
CASSVETGLFYEQYF
>TRBV4-3|TRBD1|TRBJ1-2|-
TGCGCCAGCAGCCAAGCGACAGGGCCTAACTATGGCTACACCTTC
CASSQATGPNYGYTF
>TRBV28|-|TRBJ2-1|-
TGTGCCAGCAGTTTGCCCAGGGGGGACTACAATGAGCAGTTCTTC
CASSLPRGDYNEQFF
>TRBV28|TRBD1|TRBJ1-2|-
TGTGCCAGCAGCCACCCCCCGGGACAGGGGGCTGGGGGGGCTCGGGGCTACACCTTC
CASSHPPGQGAGGARGYTF
>TRBV5-4|TRBD1|TRBJ1-1|-
TGTGCCAGCACCCCCCGGGCCGGGACAGGGGTGGACACTGAAGCTTTCTTT
CASTPRAGTGVDTEAFF
>TRBV29-1|-|TRBJ1-5|-
TGCAGCGTTGTTTCCGGCGGGGGGCCGAATCAGCCCCAGCATTTT
CSVVSGGGPNQPQHF
>TRBV2|TRBD1|TRBJ1-6|-
TGTGCCAGCAGTGAAGATAGGGGGCCCACCAGCTTGAGCTCCTATAATTCACCCCTCCACTTT
CASSEDRGPTSLSSYNSPLHF
>TRBV29-1|-|TRBJ2-7|-
TGCAGCGTTCCGGGGGATGGTATGTCCTACGAGCAGTACTTC
CSVPGDGMSYEQYF
>TRBV19|TRBD1|TRBJ1-4|-
TGTGCCAGTAGTATCGTAAACAGGGGGAATGAAAAACTGTTTTTT
CASSIVNRGNEKLFF
>TRBV28|-|TRBJ1-1|-
TGTGCCAGCGCGGGGAGTGTGAACACTGAAGCTTTCTTT
CASAGSVNTEAFF
>TRBV15|TRBD1|TRBJ2-3|-
TGTGCCACCAGCAGAGTCTACTCGACAGGGTCAGATACGCAGTATTTT
CATSRVYSTGSDTQYF